The 27 T cell receptor beta chains in this list originate from one sample, sequenced in a study of blood T cell repertoires in COVID-19. Using immunoSEQ multiplex PCR, the repertoire was profiled, and TCRdb retains in-frame clones only, with some absent. There are 150,000 to 200,000 clones in the sample; roughly 80% occur only once, and roughly 17% lies in the top ten. The sequencing sample was made of PBMCs or T cells enriched from blood (not recorded which). The receptor source for this set is a woman between 50 and 59 years old who had recovered from COVID-19.

This chain uses TRBV27 with TRBJ2-1, with unresolved D. Germline CDR1 MNHEY, CDR2 SMNVEV (reference sequence). V shed 5 bases and J shed 1 base, with 6 bases lying between them. The CDR3 consists of 13 residues. DNA of the CDR3: TGTGCCAGCAGTATCCTGTCCTACAATGAGCAGTTCTTC. Its protein is CASSILSYNEQFF.

The chain links TRBV6-5 to TRBJ2-7; D is perhaps TRBD1 (6 bases). CDR3 size: 12 residues. Germline assignment: CDR1 MNHEY and CDR2 SVGAGI. V dropped 6 bases and J dropped 7 bases, with 13 bases sitting between them. The CDR3 spells CASRRTVEEQYF. CDR3 nucleotide sequence: TGTGCCAGCAGACGGACAGTCGAGGAGCAGTACTTC.

This chain joins TRBV6-5 and TRBJ1-5; 7 bases match TRBD1. The CDR3 length is 15 residues. Looked up from germline, CDR1 is MNHEY and CDR2 is SVGAGI. V lost 7 bases, J lost 0 bases, and 6 bases stayed unmatched. The CDR3 DNA sequence: TGTGCCAGCAAAGAGGGACAGTATAGCAATCAGCCCCAGCATTTT. Protein product: CASKEGQYSNQPQHF.

This sequence joins TRBV5-1 and TRBJ2-7; the match to TRBD2 covers 7 bases. V lost 0 bases and J lost 7; bases outside the gene matches: 7. In germline, CDR1 is SGHRS, CDR2 YFSETQ. The CDR3 contains 14 residues. The CDR3 DNA follows: TGCGCCAGCAGCTTGGCGGTAGCGGGTTATGAGCAGTACTTC. Its translation: CASSLAVAGYEQYF.

V and J are TRBV15 and TRBJ2-7, with 9 positions matching TRBD2. Losses at the gene ends were 0 bases for V and 3 bases for J; bases not matched to a gene: 12. This CDR3 contains 18 residues. The V gene's germline CDR1 is LNHNV and CDR2 YYDKDF (reference sequence). Written as DNA, the CDR3 is TGTGCCACCAGCAGAGATCTTAGCAAGCGGGAGGTTCTCTACGAGCAGTACTTC. Translating it yields CATSRDLSKREVLYEQYF.

The CDR3 nucleotides read TGTGCCAGCAGCCAAGATTTAACTAGCAGGGAGACCCAGTACTTC. This codes for CASSQDLTSRETQYF. The rearrangement joins TRBV4-2 to TRBJ2-5; a possible D gene is TRBD2 (6 bases). V was clipped by 0 bases and J by 5 bases, with 13 bases between them. The CDR3 loop spans 15 amino acids. The germline gives CDR1 LGHNA, CDR2 YNFKEQ.

The chain combines TRBV10-3 with TRBJ2-5; 9 bases agree with TRBD1. Trimming removed 5 bases from V and 2 bases from J; junction bases left unmatched: 30. The CDR3 is 23 amino acids. Germline V gene sequence: CDR1 ENHRY, CDR2 SYGVKD. This chain's CDR3 is CAISRDSGGPGTGFKGPQETQYF. The CDR3 nucleotides are TGTGCCATCAGTAGAGACAGTGGAGGCCCCGGGACAGGGTTTAAGGGGCCTCAAGAGACCCAGTACTTC.

CDR3 residues: CACGRGAGGYTF. The CDR3 bases are TGTGCCTGCGGACGAGGTGCCGGGGGCTACACCTTC. The rearrangement links TRBV30 to TRBJ1-2; D unresolved. The CDR3 spans 12 residues. Trimming pared 6 bases from V and 8 bases from J, leaving 16 bases between. Germline V gene sequence: CDR1 GTSNPN, CDR2 SVGIG (reference sequence).

The CDR3 is CASSPGRGTSGTYNEQFF. CDR3 nucleotides: TGTGCCAGCAGCCCGGGTCGGGGGACTAGCGGGACGTACAATGAGCAGTTCTTC. The rearrangement links TRBV7-9 to TRBJ2-1; 13 nucleotides line up with TRBD2. Germline lookup yields CDR1 SEHNR and CDR2 FQNEAQ (reference sequence). The V segment lost 5 bases and the J segment 4 bases; nucleotides outside the gene matches: 11. This CDR3 region has 18 residues. Filled out from reference TRBV7-9 and TRBJ2-1, the complete variable domain reads DTGVSQNPRHKITKRGQNVTFRCDPISEHNRLYWYRQTLGQGPEFLTYFQNEAQLEKSRLLSDRFSAERPKGSFSTLEIQRTEQGDSAMYLCASSPGRGTSGTYNEQFFGPGTRLTVL.

The chain carries TRBV6-2 or TRBV6-3 and TRBJ2-1; no firm D call. Trimming pared 6 bases from V and 3 bases from J, leaving 9 bases between. Germline lookup yields CDR1 MNHEY and CDR2 SVGEGT. This CDR3 region has 13 residues. In DNA, the CDR3 is TGTGCCAGCAGCCCACTGCTCTACAATGAGCAGTTCTTC. It translates to CASSPLLYNEQFF.

The chain recombines TRBV4-3 with TRBJ1-4; 9 bases line up with TRBD1. V lost 0 bases and J lost 10; bases outside the gene matches: 6. The CDR3 length is 15 residues. Germline V lookup: CDR1 LGHNA, CDR2 YSLEER. The CDR3 is CASSQDGTGLGKLFF. CDR3 sequence (DNA): TGCGCCAGCAGCCAAGATGGGACAGGGTTAGGAAAACTGTTTTTT.

The rearrangement uses TRBV30 and TRBJ1-2; possibly TRBD1 for D (5 bases). Trimming removed 2 bases from V and 8 bases from J, with 12 bases in between. The CDR3 has 12 residues. Germline CDR1 is GTSNPN and CDR2 is SVGIG (reference sequence). This chain's CDR3 is CAWSRGLGGYTF. As DNA, the CDR3 is TGTGCCTGGAGTAGGGGTCTTGGGGGCTACACCTTC.

V is TRBV28 and J is TRBJ2-1; 12 bases line up with TRBD2. This CDR3 spans 16 amino acids. V lost 7 bases and J lost 2; bases outside the gene matches: 6. The germline V gene has CDR1 MDHEN and CDR2 SYDVKM. CDR3 sequence (DNA): TGTGCCAGCACACGACTAGCGGGAGTTGCCTACAATGAGCAGTTCTTC. This gives the protein CASTRLAGVAYNEQFF.

The rearrangement links TRBV4-2 to TRBJ1-1; 8 bases agree with TRBD1. V trimming: 1 base; J trimming: 5 bases; junction bases outside the gene matches: 6. Germline V gene data show CDR1 as LGHNA and CDR2 as YNFKEQ. The CDR3 extends over 15 amino acids. CDR3 sequence (DNA): TGTGCCAGCAGCCAAGGTGCAGGGGGCCTGACTGAAGCTTTCTTT. Protein sequence: CASSQGAGGLTEAFF.

The chain carries TRBV28 and TRBJ2-1; 8 positions agree with TRBD2. With V trimmed by 6 bases and J by 2 bases, 9 bases remained unmatched. Germline CDR1 reads MDHEN; CDR2 reads SYDVKM. CDR3 length equals 16 residues. CDR3 in amino acids: CASSPGVAGTYNEQFF. In DNA form, the CDR3 reads TGTGCCAGCAGCCCCGGGGTAGCGGGAACCTACAATGAGCAGTTCTTC.

The chain joins TRBV7-8 to TRBJ2-7; 7 nucleotides align to TRBD1. The CDR3 is made up of 13 amino acids. V lost 5 bases, J lost 5 bases, and 6 bases stayed unmatched. Germline CDR1 reads SGHVS; CDR2 reads FQNEAQ. The DNA of the CDR3 is TGTGCCAGCAGCGTTAAGACAGGGAACGAGCAGTACTTC. It encodes CASSVKTGNEQYF.

The chain joins TRBV11-2 to TRBJ2-7; 8 nucleotides line up with TRBD1. CDR3 length equals 12 residues. Trimming took 3 bases from V and 6 from J; bases not matched to a gene: 1. Germline V CDR1 and CDR2: SGHAT, FQNNGV. The CDR3 loop is CASSLDRAEQYF. Written as DNA, the CDR3 is TGTGCCAGCAGCTTGGACAGGGCCGAGCAGTACTTC.

This clone was observed once. V usage is TRBV19 and J usage is TRBJ2-1; perhaps TRBD2 as D (6 bases). Trimming stripped 7 bases from V and 12 bases from J, with 19 bases between. CDR1 LNHDA and CDR2 SQIVND come from the germline V gene (reference sequence). The CDR3 is 13 residues long. The chain's CDR3 is CASNPGTASWQFF. As DNA, the CDR3 is TGTGCCAGTAACCCCGGGACTGCCTCATGGCAGTTCTTC.

This clone has a handful of counts. This CDR3 reads CASSVHYNSPLHF. As DNA, the CDR3 is TGTGCCAGCAGCGTCCATTATAATTCACCCCTCCACTTT. This chain uses TRBV14 with TRBJ1-6; no reliable D call. The CDR3 extends over 13 amino acids. V was clipped by 5 bases and J by 4 bases, with 6 bases between them. Germline CDR1 is SGHDN and CDR2 is FVKESK. Filled out from reference TRBV14 and TRBJ1-6, the complete variable domain reads EAGVTQFPSHSVIEKGQTVTLRCDPISGHDNLYWYRRVMGKEIKFLLHFVKESKQDESGMPNNRFLAERTGGTYSTLKVQPAELEDSGVYFCASSVHYNSPLHFGNGTRLTVT.

The chain uses TRBV12-5 and TRBJ2-2; 11 positions match TRBD2. Germline loops: CDR1 LGHNT, CDR2 FRNRAP. CDR3 length equals 16 residues. Trimming took 6 bases from V and 2 from J; bases not matched to a gene: 5. The CDR3 sequence is CASGWGTSGNTGELFF. The CDR3 DNA sequence: TGTGCTAGTGGGTGGGGGACTAGCGGTAACACCGGGGAGCTGTTTTTT.

The genes are TRBV5-1 and TRBJ2-2; 11 nucleotides align to TRBD1. The CDR3 length is 17 residues. V trimming: 4 bases; J trimming: 4 bases; junction bases outside the gene matches: 9. Germline V gives CDR1 SGHRS, CDR2 YFSETQ. The CDR3 DNA follows: TGCGCCAGCAGCGACGGACAGGGGGCGATTCCCACCGGGGAGCTGTTTTTT. Translated: CASSDGQGAIPTGELFF.

The gene calls are TRBV5-1 and TRBJ2-7; 8 positions agree with TRBD1. This CDR3 has 15 amino acids. After removal of 4 bases from V and 3 bases from J, the junction contained 9 bases not matched to a gene. The germline gives CDR1 SGHRS, CDR2 YFSETQ. CDR3 sequence (DNA): TGCGCCAGCAGCCCCCGACAGGGGATAGGCTACGAGCAGTACTTC. Protein sequence: CASSPRQGIGYEQYF.

V and J are TRBV10-3 and TRBJ2-5; D gene ambiguous. Germline V gives CDR1 ENHRY, CDR2 SYGVKD. The CDR3 totals 14 residues. V lost 0 bases to trimming and J lost 5 bases, with 10 bases between them. This CDR3 reads CAISESRSGETQYF. In DNA form, the CDR3 reads TGTGCCATCAGTGAGTCTAGGTCCGGGGAGACCCAGTACTTC.

The chain's CDR3 is CASSERTGNTEAFF. For the CDR3, the DNA is TGCGCCAGCAGTGAGAGGACAGGGAACACTGAAGCTTTCTTT. The chain carries TRBV5-1 and TRBJ1-1; 7 bases match TRBD1. The CDR3 has 14 amino acids. The V and J ends lost 5 bases and 1 base, in that order; junction bases with no gene match: 5. The germline CDR1 and CDR2 sequences are SGHRS and YFSETQ.

The rearrangement uses TRBV5-5 and TRBJ1-5; 7 nucleotides match TRBD1. The trim removed 4 bases at V and 4 bases at J, leaving 8 bases unmatched. CDR1 and CDR2 from the germline V gene are SGHKS and YYEKEE (reference sequence). This CDR3 is built from 15 residues. In nucleotides, the CDR3 is TGTGCCAGCAGCGTAAGACAGGGACCTAATCAGCCCCAGCATTTT. This codes for CASSVRQGPNQPQHF.

This chain links TRBV5-1 with TRBJ2-1; 11 nucleotides match TRBD2. This CDR3 is built from 17 residues. CDR1 and CDR2 (germline): SGHRS, YFSETQ. V lost 0 bases, J lost 7 bases, and 9 bases stayed unmatched. The CDR3 nucleotides are TGCGCCAGCAGCTTGGATGAGACTAGCGGGAATACGAATGAGCAGTTCTTC. Amino acid sequence: CASSLDETSGNTNEQFF.

The chain couples TRBV7-2 to TRBJ2-2; 7 nucleotides align to TRBD2. Germline trimming cut 1 base from V and 7 bases from J; bases unmatched to any gene: 12. In germline, CDR1 is SGHTA, CDR2 FQGNSA. This CDR3 is built from 17 residues. CDR3 coding DNA: TGTGCCAGCAGCTTAGGGATAGGGCGGGAGTGGAACGGGGAGCTGTTTTTT. Amino acid sequence: CASSLGIGREWNGELFF. The full variable domain, completed using reference TRBV7-2 and TRBJ2-2, is GAGVSQSPSNKVTEKGKDVELRCDPISGHTALYWYRQSLGQGLEFLIYFQGNSAPDKSGLPSDRFSAERTGGSVSTLTIQRTQQEDSAVYLCASSLGIGREWNGELFFGEGSRLTVL.